One and the same sample provided the 9 T cell receptor beta chains below, sequenced in a study of Graves' ophthalmopathy and Graves' hyperthyroidism. RNA transcripts yielded amplified TCR beta CDR3 regions. The library came from an HTBI-primed first-round RT-PCR and a second-round multiplex PCR. MiXCR was run by TCRdb on the multiplex PCR reads, yielding one entry per CDR3 protein. The sample has 340,000 or so distinct CDR3 sequences, roughly 16% seen once. Material: peripheral blood. The receptors here all came from an adult man with Graves' ophthalmopathy.

This clonotype was picked up many times. The chain employs TRBV11-2 and TRBJ1-2, with 9 bases that match TRBD1. This CDR3 has 14 residues. Trimming removed 5 bases from V and 4 bases from J; junction bases left unmatched: 5. CDR1 is SGHAT and CDR2 is FQNNGV in the germline V gene. The CDR3 is CASSPQGAGYGYTF. The CDR3 coding sequence is TGTGCCAGCAGCCCACAGGGGGCCGGCTATGGCTACACCTTC. The full variable domain, with the rest looked up from reference TRBV11-2 and TRBJ1-2, is EAGVAQSPRYKIIEKRQSVAFWCNPISGHATLYWYQQILGQGPKLLIQFQNNGVVDDSQLPKDRFSAERLKGVDSTLKIQPAKLEDSAVYLCASSPQGAGYGYTFGSGTRLTVV.

Many counts were recorded for this clonotype. This chain links TRBV4-1 with TRBJ2-7; 11 bases line up with TRBD2. The germline CDR1 and CDR2 sequences are MGHRA and YSYEKL. J lost 3 bases, V lost 1 base, and 8 bases had no gene match. This CDR3 is 17 amino acids long. CDR3: CASSQAPTSGRYYEQYF. The CDR3 DNA reads as TGCGCCAGCAGCCAAGCACCCACTAGCGGGAGATACTACGAGCAGTACTTC.

The chain has TRBV18 and TRBJ1-1, with D hard to call. The germline V gene encodes CDR1 KGHSH and CDR2 LQKENI. V lost 0 bases and J lost 7, with 9 bases in between. This CDR3 spans 13 amino acids. The CDR3 region is CASSPPSQIEAFF. CDR3 sequence (DNA): TGTGCCAGCTCACCACCGAGCCAGATTGAAGCTTTCTTT. The complete variable domain, with remaining parts taken from reference TRBV18 and TRBJ1-1, reads NAGVMQNPRHLVRRRGQEARLRCSPMKGHSHVYWYRQLPEEGLKFMVYLQKENIIDESGMPKERFSAEFPKEGPSILRIQQVVRGDSAAYFCASSPPSQIEAFFGQGTRLTVV.

The table lists this clonotype with many counts. The V call is TRBV20-1, the J call TRBJ2-7; TRBD2 matches 10 bases. Germline lookup yields CDR1 DFQATT and CDR2 SNEGSKA (reference sequence). With 5 bases clipped from V and 1 base from J, the junction kept 8 bases outside the gene matches. This CDR3 is 15 amino acids long. For the CDR3, the DNA is TGCAGTGCTGGACTTAGACTAGCGGGTTCCTACGAGCAGTACTTC. Amino acid sequence: CSAGLRLAGSYEQYF.

This clonotype was seen at least ten times. V and J are TRBV11-2 and TRBJ2-5; D remains unclear. Per the germline V gene, CDR1 is SGHAT and CDR2 is FQNNGV. The CDR3 totals 13 residues. Trimming pared 5 bases from V and 2 bases from J, leaving 9 bases between. CDR3 in DNA: TGTGCCAGCAGCCAAGTGGGGCAAGAGACCCAGTACTTC. Translating gives CASSQVGQETQYF.

The sample holds many counts of this clonotype. CDR3 bases: TGTGCCAGCAGTTCGACCCAGACAGGGGGCTCCTACGAGCAGTACTTC. Residues: CASSSTQTGGSYEQYF. The rearrangement uses TRBV27 and TRBJ2-7, with TRBD1 identical over 9 bases. V was clipped by 4 bases and J by 0 bases; unmatched bases: 7. This CDR3 is 16 amino acids long. From germline, CDR1 is MNHEY and CDR2 SMNVEV (reference sequence).

Many counts were recorded for this clonotype. The chain has TRBV15 and TRBJ2-7, with TRBD2 identical over 16 bases. Germline trimming cut 3 bases from V and 2 bases from J; bases unmatched to any gene: 1. Germline V gene sequence: CDR1 LNHNV, CDR2 YYDKDF (reference sequence). The CDR3 extends over 16 amino acids. The CDR3 loop reads CATSSGTSGRAYEQYF. CDR3 sequence (DNA): TGTGCCACCAGCAGTGGGACTAGCGGGAGGGCCTACGAGCAGTACTTC.

The chain recombines TRBV28 with TRBJ1-5; D may be TRBD1 (6 bases). The CDR3 runs to 16 residues. Trimming stripped 6 bases from V and 3 bases from J, with 18 bases between. Germline V gene data show CDR1 as MDHEN and CDR2 as SYDVKM. In DNA form, the CDR3 reads TGTGCCAGCAGCTGGAAAAGGGGGTCGACCAATCAGCCCCAGCATTTT. Translated, it gives CASSWKRGSTNQPQHF. Filled out from reference TRBV28 and TRBJ1-5, the complete variable domain reads DVKVTQSSRYLVKRTGEKVFLECVQDMDHENMFWYRQDPGLGLRLIYFSYDVKMKEKGDIPEGYSVSREKKERFSLILESASTNQTSMYLCASSWKRGSTNQPQHFGDGTRLSIL.

The chain combines TRBV24-1 with TRBJ2-1, with TRBD2 matching over 9 bases. CDR3 length: 17 residues. CDR1 is KGHDR, CDR2 SFDVKD, per germline. The V and J ends lost 3 bases and 8 bases, in that order; junction bases with no gene match: 13. The CDR3 here is CATSDGSGRLNWDEQFF. In nucleotides, the CDR3 is TGTGCCACCAGTGATGGGAGCGGGAGGCTAAACTGGGATGAGCAGTTCTTC.